The 23 T cell receptor beta chains reported below all come from one sample, sequenced in a study of control samples from healthy donors and cancer patients. Assay: immunoSEQ multiplex PCR; the TCRdb copy retains only in-frame clones and omits some. The table has more than 150,000 clones, 80% to 95% seen once. Sequencing was carried out using blood. The source of these receptors is a man between 18 and 29 years old in good health.

The J gene is TRBJ2-7, the V gene TRBV18, with D uncertain. The CDR3 is 13 residues long. CDR1 is KGHSH and CDR2 is LQKENI in the germline V gene. The V gene lost 2 bases and the J gene lost 3 bases, with 8 bases spanning the gap. CDR3 region: CASSPLASYEQYF. Here the CDR3 DNA reads TGTGCCAGCTCACCATTGGCCAGCTACGAGCAGTACTTC. Full variable domain (missing parts from reference TRBV18 and TRBJ2-7): NAGVMQNPRHLVRRRGQEARLRCSPMKGHSHVYWYRQLPEEGLKFMVYLQKENIIDESGMPKERFSAEFPKEGPSILRIQQVVRGDSAAYFCASSPLASYEQYFGPGTRLTVT.

This rearrangement joins TRBV19 to TRBJ1-2; D gene ambiguous. Germline CDR1 and CDR2: LNHDA and SQIVND (reference sequence). V lost 3 bases to trimming and J lost 5 bases, with 13 bases between them. The length of the CDR3 is 14 residues. The CDR3 is CASSIPASTYGYTF. In nucleotides, the CDR3 is TGTGCCAGTAGTATTCCGGCCAGCACTTATGGCTACACCTTC.

A single count supports this clone. The chain combines TRBV19 with TRBJ2-5, with 7 bases that match TRBD1. Germline trimming cut 6 bases from V and 5 bases from J; bases unmatched to any gene: 15. This CDR3 spans 16 amino acids. Germline assignment: CDR1 LNHDA and CDR2 SQIVND (reference sequence). The CDR3 sequence is CASSMKSGTDPETQYF. DNA for the CDR3: TGTGCCAGTAGCATGAAATCCGGGACAGATCCTGAGACCCAGTACTTC.

In its sample, this clone was seen once. The chain uses TRBV2 and TRBJ2-5; no clear D. Trimming stripped 0 bases from V and 0 bases from J, with 5 bases between. Germline V CDR1 and CDR2: SNHLY, FYNNEI. This CDR3 has 14 residues. CDR3: CASSEASDQETQYF. The DNA of the CDR3 is TGTGCCAGCAGTGAAGCATCTGACCAAGAGACCCAGTACTTC.

The chain joins TRBV30 to TRBJ1-6, with 9 bases aligning to TRBD1. This CDR3 has 15 amino acids. The V gene's germline CDR1 is GTSNPN and CDR2 SVGIG (reference sequence). V dropped 0 bases and J dropped 8; count of bases not matched to a gene: 5. For the CDR3, the DNA is TGTGCCTGGAGTGTAGGGACAGGGAATCATTCACCCCTCCACTTT. Protein: CAWSVGTGNHSPLHF.

This chain uses TRBV5-6 with TRBJ2-3, with D possibly being TRBD2 (6 bases). In germline, CDR1 is SGHDT, CDR2 YYEEEE. This CDR3 has 15 residues. Trimming removed 1 base from V and 1 base from J, with 10 bases in between. This CDR3 reads CASSLTGLGTDTQYF. CDR3 coding DNA: TGTGCCAGCAGCTTGACGGGACTTGGCACAGATACGCAGTATTTT.

The gene calls are TRBV9 and TRBJ2-7; 13 nucleotides line up with TRBD2. V dropped 3 bases and J dropped 4; count of bases not matched to a gene: 4. Germline CDR1 reads SGDLS; CDR2 reads YYNGEE. The CDR3 runs to 15 residues. CDR3 DNA: TGTGCCAGCAGCGATGGGACTAGCGGGGCTTACGAGCAGTACTTC. Its protein is CASSDGTSGAYEQYF.

The J gene is TRBJ1-2, the V gene TRBV28; no firm D call. CDR1 and CDR2 (germline): MDHEN, SYDVKM. The V end was cut by 2 bases, the J end by 2 bases, with 15 bases between. The CDR3 has 16 amino acids. The CDR3 region is CASSLPYSKGNYGYTF. The CDR3 DNA reads TGTGCCAGCAGTTTACCATATAGCAAGGGCAACTATGGCTACACCTTC.

The chain combines TRBV5-1 with TRBJ1-4, with TRBD1 matching over 10 bases. This CDR3 is built from 18 residues. The trim removed 0 bases at V and 8 bases at J, leaving 13 bases unmatched. Germline V gene lookup returns CDR1 SGHRS and CDR2 YFSETQ. The CDR3 spells CASSLGVRSGTGEEKLFF. The CDR3 coding sequence is TGCGCCAGCAGCTTGGGAGTAAGGTCGGGGACAGGGGAAGAAAAACTGTTTTTT.

V and J are TRBV7-9 and TRBJ2-3; no reliable D call. The CDR3 runs to 11 residues. Trimming pared 5 bases from V and 9 bases from J, leaving 9 bases between. Germline V gene sequence: CDR1 SEHNR, CDR2 FQNEAQ (reference sequence). The CDR3, as DNA: TGTGCCAGCAGCCGTGATGAAACGCAGTATTTT. Residues: CASSRDETQYF.

CDR3 nucleotides: TGTGCCAGCAGCCAGGACAGGGAATACCCCCAGCATTTT. Translating it yields CASSQDREYPQHF. The rearrangement links TRBV3-1 (or the pseudogene TRBV3-2) to TRBJ1-5; 8 bases map to TRBD1. The V segment lost 3 bases and the J segment 10 bases; nucleotides outside the gene matches: 5. The CDR3 consists of 13 residues. Germline loops: CDR1 LGHDT, CDR2 YNNKEL (reference sequence).

This chain uses TRBV7-2 with TRBJ2-3, with D possibly called TRBD1 or TRBD2 (5 bases each). From germline, CDR1 is SGHTA and CDR2 FQGNSA. The CDR3 covers 16 residues. V dropped 1 base and J dropped 6 bases, with 17 bases sitting between them. CDR3 in amino acids: CASSLVLGTPSDTQYF. The CDR3 DNA follows: TGTGCCAGCAGCTTAGTTCTCGGGACCCCCTCGGATACGCAGTATTTT.

V is TRBV5-6 and J is TRBJ1-1; weak D call: TRBD1 (5 bases). V shed 0 bases and J shed 0 bases, with 15 bases lying between them. There are 17 residues in the CDR3. The V gene's germline CDR1 is SGHDT and CDR2 YYEEEE. The CDR3 protein is CASSLVGDPRLNTEAFF. The CDR3 region has the DNA TGTGCCAGCAGCTTGGTGGGGGATCCTCGATTGAACACTGAAGCTTTCTTT. The variable domain in full, with the rest retrieved from reference TRBV5-6 and TRBJ1-1, is DAGVTQSPTHLIKTRGQQVTLRCSPKSGHDTVSWYQQALGQGPQFIFQYYEEEERQRGNFPDRFSGHQFPNYSSELNVNALLLGDSALYLCASSLVGDPRLNTEAFFGQGTRLTVV.

This clone was counted a single time. This chain links TRBV27 with TRBJ1-2, with 7 positions matching TRBD1. The CDR3 extends over 14 amino acids. CDR1 MNHEY and CDR2 SMNVEV come from the germline V gene (reference sequence). Germline trimming cut 4 bases from V and 4 bases from J; bases unmatched to any gene: 6. The CDR3 DNA reads as TGTGCCAGCAGTTCGTCCCGGGACAGCTATGGCTACACCTTC. This sequence encodes CASSSSRDSYGYTF.

For this clone: Other nucleotide sequences from this sample produce the same CDR3. The genes are TRBV20-1 and TRBJ1-5, with 7 bases lining up with TRBD1. This CDR3 has 14 residues. After removal of 3 bases from V and 2 bases from J, the junction contained 4 bases not matched to a gene. Germline loops: CDR1 DFQATT, CDR2 SNEGSKA (reference sequence). CDR3 DNA sequence: TGCAGTGCTAGTGCAGGGGGACGCAATCAGCCCCAGCATTTT. It yields the protein CSASAGGRNQPQHF.

The chain carries TRBV6-5 and TRBJ2-5; the D gene is possibly TRBD2 (5 bases). Trimming cost V 8 bases and J 5 bases, with 6 bases left between them. Germline-derived CDR1 and CDR2 are MNHEY and SVGAGI. This CDR3 is built from 10 residues. The DNA for the CDR3 is TGTGCCAGCCAGCGGGAGACCCAGTACTTC. This codes for CASQRETQYF.

The chain is built from TRBV6-6 and TRBJ2-3; 11 positions match TRBD2. Germline CDR1 MNHNY, CDR2 SVGAGI (reference sequence). Trimming cost V 5 bases and J 6 bases; bases outside gene matches: 7. The CDR3 has 15 amino acids. In DNA form, the CDR3 reads TGTGCCAGCAGTCCTACTAGCGGGGGCCGGGATACGCAGTATTTT. This encodes CASSPTSGGRDTQYF.

The chain carries TRBV3-1 (or the pseudogene TRBV3-2) and TRBJ2-5; D uncertain. CDR1 and CDR2 from the germline V gene are LGHDT and YNNKEL (reference sequence). V lost 3 bases, J lost 5 bases, and 7 bases lay in between. This CDR3 contains 12 residues. The CDR3 nucleotides read TGTGCCAGCAGCCAGTCGGAGGAGACCCAGTACTTC. This sequence encodes CASSQSEETQYF.

This sequence joins TRBV7-9 and TRBJ2-1, with unresolved D. Germline V CDR1 and CDR2: SEHNR, FQNEAQ (reference sequence). The length of the CDR3 is 16 residues. V was clipped by 3 bases and J by 0 bases, with 12 bases between them. This CDR3 is CASSFQFLSSYNEQFF. The CDR3 DNA follows: TGTGCCAGCAGCTTCCAATTTTTAAGCTCCTACAATGAGCAGTTCTTC.

The rearrangement uses TRBV5-4 and TRBJ1-4; no firm D call. The CDR3 is made up of 13 amino acids. Germline lookup yields CDR1 SGHNT and CDR2 YYREEE (reference sequence). The V and J ends lost 2 bases and 4 bases respectively, with 6 bases between them. CDR3 DNA: TGTGCCAGCAGCTTTCGGAATAATGAAAAACTGTTTTTT. This gives the protein CASSFRNNEKLFF.

V is TRBV3-1 (or the pseudogene TRBV3-2) and J is TRBJ2-3; TRBD1 matches at 12 bases. Germline V gene lookup returns CDR1 LGHDT and CDR2 YNNKEL (reference sequence). This CDR3 has 18 amino acids. The junction had 16 bases not matched to a gene; V was cut back by 4 bases and J by 8 bases. CDR3: CASSLGPWGTGGLGTQYF. The CDR3 DNA reads as TGTGCCAGCAGCCTGGGACCTTGGGGGACAGGGGGCTTGGGTACGCAGTATTTT.

V is TRBV5-4 and J is TRBJ1-1, with D uncertain. Germline CDR1 and CDR2: SGHNT and YYREEE (reference sequence). Deletions cut 4 bases from V and 0 bases from J, with 10 bases between. There are 14 residues in the CDR3. In nucleotides, the CDR3 is TGTGCCAGCAGCGACCCGACGGTGAACACTGAAGCTTTCTTT. Translated, it gives CASSDPTVNTEAFF.

The rearrangement links TRBV9 to TRBJ1-1, with 10 bases matching TRBD1. The trim removed 3 bases at V and 6 bases at J, leaving 5 bases unmatched. Germline CDR1 SGDLS, CDR2 YYNGEE. The CDR3 is 14 residues long. In DNA, the CDR3 is TGTGCCAGCAGCGGACAGGGGGCGATGGCTGAAGCTTTCTTT. This sequence encodes CASSGQGAMAEAFF.